This T cell receptor beta chain was captured by sequencing in a study of neoadjuvant anti-PD-1 for oral cavity cancer. Measured with immunoSEQ multiplex PCR; TCRdb has only the in-frame clones, and not every one. This table has about 15,000 clones, less than 75% appearing once. This clone appeared once. The germline gives CDR1 SGHNT, CDR2 YYREEE (reference sequence). The CDR3 runs to 16 residues. The V and J ends lost 0 bases and 2 bases respectively, with 12 bases between them. The sequence derives from a person between 35 and 79 years old with oral cavity squamous cell carcinoma. The J gene is TRBJ2-4, the V gene TRBV5-4; tentative D call: TRBD1 (6 bases). The sequences come from PBMCs, collected before nivolumab (anti-PD-1) treatment. CDR3 region: CASSLAPGAPKNIQYF. In DNA form, the CDR3 reads TGTGCCAGCAGCTTGGCACCAGGGGCACCCAAAAACATTCAGTACTTC. The full variable domain, its missing parts supplied by reference TRBV5-4 and TRBJ2-4, is ETGVTQSPTHLIKTRGQQVTLRCSSQSGHNTVSWYQQALGQGPQFIFQYYREEENGRGNFPPRFSGLQFPNYSSELNVNALELDDSALYLCASSLAPGAPKNIQYFGAGTRLSVL.